This TCR beta chain was recovered during a study of OX40 agonist ivuxolimab in advanced cancers. Study-level findings and limits: Low normalized T-cell clonal expansion also characterized some of the nonresponders. Among the lowest peripheral clonal expansion occurred in 0.1-3.0 mg/kg partial responders. CD4+ and CD8+ blood T cells expanded clonally by week 6 at 0.1 to 3.0 mg/kg.

Germline-derived CDR1 and CDR2 are SGHNT and YENEEA. V dropped 5 bases and J dropped 6; count of bases not matched to a gene: 12. CDR3 length: 16 residues. Libraries were prepared by immunoSEQ multiplex PCR; TCRdb keeps only in-frame clonotypes and omits some of them. The sample has 78,000 or so clones; roughly 81% are singletons. As concerns this clone: Its antigen is currently unknown.

This TCR was recovered from an adult with an advanced solid tumor such as melanoma, head and neck, liver or kidney cancer. The sequences come from CD4+ or CD8+ T cells sorted from blood, collected in a trial of the OX40 agonist ivuxolimab. The chain carries TRBV11-3 and TRBJ2-2; TRBD2 matches at 7 bases. In DNA, the CDR3 is TGTGCCAGCAGCCCCCTGTCCGGGACTACGGCCGGGGAGCTGTTTTTT. This translates into CASSPLSGTTAGELFF.